Each of the 26 T cell receptor beta chains below was sequenced from the same sample in a study of CXCR3-negative and CXCR3-positive naive CD8 T cells. Via 5' RACE with UMI labels, TRB cDNA libraries were prepared. Following a re-call of the 5' RACE reads, TCRdb has one entry per CDR3 protein and lacks DNA. The sample yields tens of thousands of distinct CDR3 sequences, of which the top ten take up around 1.6%. The material sequenced was naive CXCR3- CD8+ T cells from blood. Subset: CD45RO-CCR7+CD27+CD95- naive CD8+ T cells lacking CXCR3 (TNR3-). These receptor sequences come from a human donor in good health. Some clones in this sample may be carry-over from other donors' samples.

This CDR3 reads CASSFPQGPRENNEQFF. The genes are TRBV7-9 and TRBJ2-1; the D gene TCRdb calls, TRBD1, cannot be checked with no DNA. This CDR3 comprises 17 residues. The germline V gene encodes CDR1 SEHNR and CDR2 FQNEAQ (reference sequence).

The chain couples TRBV7-2 to TRBJ1-1; with no DNA, the TCRdb D assignment of TRBD1 cannot be verified. The CDR3 runs to 14 residues. The germline V gene has CDR1 SGHTA and CDR2 FQGNSA. The CDR3 reads CASSAGGAGTEAFF.

The chain carries TRBV7-2 and TRBJ1-1. In germline, CDR1 is SGHTA, CDR2 FQGNSA. The CDR3 consists of 14 residues. This CDR3 is CASSLAGVNTEAFF.

The gene calls are TRBV9 and TRBJ1-2. The CDR3 contains 12 residues. Germline V CDR1 and CDR2: SGDLS, YYNGEE. CDR3 region: CASSSNNYGYTF.

The chain recombines TRBV29-1 with TRBJ2-7. This CDR3 contains 13 residues. CDR1 and CDR2 (germline): SQVTM, ANQGSEA. The CDR3 sequence: CSGGDGLSYEQYF.

This chain links TRBV12-3 or TRBV12-4 with TRBJ2-3. CDR3 length: 14 amino acids. The CDR3 reads CASSLGSMVDTQYF.

CDR3 sequence: CASSFGGQGAVGYTF. The genes are TRBV9 and TRBJ1-2; TCRdb's D call of TRBD1 is untestable without DNA. There are 15 residues in the CDR3. Germline V gene data show CDR1 as SGDLS and CDR2 as YYNGEE.

The chain is built from TRBV6-2 or TRBV6-3 and TRBJ2-3. Per the germline V gene, CDR1 is MNHEY and CDR2 is SVGEGT. CDR3 length equals 18 residues. Here the CDR3 reads CASSYSNSEQISTDTQYF.

The chain links TRBV5-1 to TRBJ2-7; TCRdb lists TRBD1, though no DNA is available to test this call. The CDR3 consists of 14 residues. Germline CDR1 reads SGHRS; CDR2 reads YFSETQ. The CDR3 loop reads CASSAGDWEYEQYF.

J is TRBJ2-1 and V is TRBV28; TCRdb reports TRBD1, a call that lacks DNA to check it against. This CDR3 region has 15 residues. Germline V gene data show CDR1 as MDHEN and CDR2 as SYDVKM. CDR3 residues: CASSPGDRVGNEQFF.

The chain recombines TRBV6-4 with TRBJ2-1; there is no DNA to check the TCRdb D call of TRBD1. CDR3 length equals 14 residues. CDR1 and CDR2 (germline): MRHNA, SNTAGT. The CDR3 loop is CASSDGTGGNEQFF.

The chain joins TRBV12-3 or TRBV12-4 to TRBJ2-7; TCRdb outputs TRBD2, but without DNA this stays unchecked. The CDR3 totals 13 residues. The CDR3 sequence is CASRSSGSYEQYF.

The rearrangement joins TRBV2 to TRBJ2-5. Germline V gene sequence: CDR1 SNHLY, CDR2 FYNNEI. The CDR3 totals 16 residues. The CDR3 loop reads CASSAVGSFGQETQYF.

The J gene is TRBJ2-3, the V gene TRBV5-8; the TRBD2 assignment by TCRdb is unverifiable without DNA. This CDR3 spans 16 amino acids. CDR1 and CDR2 (germline): SGHTS, YDEGEE. The CDR3 region is CASSQKTSEWADTQYF.

The gene calls are TRBV14 and TRBJ2-7; TCRdb's D call of TRBD2 is untestable without DNA. The CDR3 totals 12 residues. The germline V gene has CDR1 SGHDN and CDR2 FVKESK. CDR3 sequence reads: CASSRSRGEQYF.

V and J are TRBV7-2 and TRBJ1-2; TCRdb outputs TRBD1, but without DNA this stays unchecked. Germline V CDR1 and CDR2: SGHTA, FQGNSA. There are 14 residues in the CDR3. CDR3 sequence: CASSPGIGRYGYTF.

The rearrangement joins TRBV29-1 to TRBJ2-1; TCRdb names TRBD2, which stays unverified in the absence of DNA. The germline CDR1 and CDR2 sequences are SQVTM and ANQGSEA. The CDR3 runs 12 residues. The CDR3 sequence: CSVVLAGGEQFF.

This chain joins TRBV7-8 and TRBJ2-3; no DNA is available, so the TRBD2 call from TCRdb remains unchecked. This CDR3 has 15 residues. From germline, CDR1 is SGHVS and CDR2 FQNEAQ. This CDR3 reads CASSSGLVMGDTQYF.

The chain couples TRBV5-1 to TRBJ2-2; TCRdb returns TRBD1, unconfirmable since there is no DNA. The CDR3 runs 16 residues. The germline CDR1 and CDR2 sequences are SGHRS and YFSETQ. CDR3 sequence: CASSARQGSSTGELFF.

This chain links TRBV7-2 with TRBJ1-6; as DNA is missing, the TRBD1 call by TCRdb cannot be tested. The germline V gene encodes CDR1 SGHTA and CDR2 FQGNSA. The CDR3 spans 20 residues. The CDR3 is CASSLGPPGTGNFWVSPLHF.

This rearrangement joins TRBV30 to TRBJ1-1; TCRdb gives TRBD1 as the D gene, but with no DNA this cannot be confirmed. This CDR3 is 12 amino acids long. In germline, CDR1 is GTSNPN, CDR2 SVGIG (reference sequence). CDR3 region: CAWDRGNTEAFF.

This chain links TRBV5-1 with TRBJ2-2; the TCRdb D gene call, TRBD2, has no DNA to confirm it. CDR3 length equals 17 residues. Germline assignment: CDR1 SGHRS and CDR2 YFSETQ. CDR3 amino acids: CASTPAVGLADTGELFF.

V gene TRBV21-1 combines with J gene TRBJ2-7. TRBV21-1 is a pseudogene locus. CDR3 size: 16 residues. The chain's CDR3 is CASSKVLSSNGYEQYF.

The chain has TRBV19 and TRBJ2-7; TCRdb's D call, TRBD2, is unchecked because there is no DNA. From germline, CDR1 is LNHDA and CDR2 SQIVND (reference sequence). The CDR3 totals 13 residues. CDR3 protein: CASSIGRGYEQYF.

The chain joins TRBV9 to TRBJ1-4; TCRdb proposes TRBD1, but this gene call is untestable without DNA. This CDR3 has 12 residues. The germline V gene encodes CDR1 SGDLS and CDR2 YYNGEE. CDR3 amino acids: CASSGPGQGLFF.

This chain connects TRBV6-5 to TRBJ2-7. The germline CDR1 and CDR2 sequences are MNHEY and SVGAGI. The CDR3 length is 12 residues. The CDR3 here is CASGTSSYEQYF.